This entry is about one TCR beta chain. Its cognate antigen has yet to be identified. No clone much larger than this one lies a single base away; base qualities are absent. CDR1 and CDR2 are read off the germline V gene as MGHRA and YSYEKL. From the cysteine through the phenylalanine, the CDR3 covers 15 amino acids. CDR3 DNA is the only sequence kept; it has 45 bases, read in frame from the first base. Compared with germline, V lacks 0 bases and J lacks 5 bases; bases without a gene match: 6. These data come from a study of cytomegalovirus exposure and HLA in healthy donors (TCRdb year 2017). Background on the whole study: The roughly 650 repertoires of the first cohort and the roughly 120 validation repertoires were produced on the same platform, according to a later analysis. The study combined high-throughput TCR immunosequencing, statistical association of individual TCRs with disease status, and machine learning to predict cytomegalovirus infection status. In addition to the first cohort of roughly 700 subjects, a separate validation cohort of 120 different subjects was used. The aim of the study was to test whether cataloging public T cell receptors could identify signatures of past pathogen exposure.

Points the paper makes about the study in general: All 130 or so repertoires were used to score co-occurrence in the validation cohort in a later analysis, because that analysis had no HLA typing for the cohort. In a later analysis, TCRs clustered in the first cohort were found to also tend to co-occur in the approximately 120 validation repertoires, with approximately 93% of cluster scores above 0. The study gave a list of 150 to 200 TCR beta chains associated with cytomegalovirus. Most TCR sequences were observed very rarely across donors, whereas some public TCRs were present in many individuals. In vitro tests confirmed that a few of the cytomegalovirus-associated TCR beta chains recognize cytomegalovirus antigens. The classifier was reported to diagnose cytomegalovirus status with high specificity and sensitivity in both the original cohort and the validation cohort. According to the authors, the approach could potentially be generalized to other disease states and immunological phenotypes.

The donors belonged to the validation cohort of under 150 subjects, which was separate from the approximately 660-subject first cohort. Libraries were prepared through the immunoSEQ multiplex PCR assay. The paper's processing steps were these. A statistical classification framework was developed to diagnose cytomegalovirus status using the catalog of TCR beta chain sequences. In its TCRdb copy, this immuneACCESS table keeps in-frame sequences only and misses some clones. Where compared with another copy, unresolved V genes explain less than half of these, and the others have no known cause. D and trimming come from the DNA, and the V and J calls and clone size come from that table. This sample lists approximately 98,000 clones; roughly 95% were detected once. The ten largest clones capture 0.67% of the sample.

This sequence was found in a woman aged 18-30 years in good health and CMV-seronegative. Sequenced input: PBMCs. The chain is made from TRBV4-1 and TRBJ2-5, and TRBD1 aligns with 7 junction nucleotides. The CDR3 reads CASSQDYLGGETQYF. The sequence in DNA is TGCGCCAGCAGCCAAGATTATTTAGGGGGCGAGACCCAGTACTTC.